These 23 T cell receptor beta chains came from one sample sequenced in a study of T cell changes during pregnancy in multiple sclerosis. Some clones are missing from TCRdb's copy, which holds only in-frame ones; the method was immunoSEQ multiplex PCR. The data contain under 80,000 clones, 70% to 90% of them singletons. Source: peripheral blood, taken in the first trimester of pregnancy. The receptor source for this set is a female donor with multiple sclerosis, enrolled in a pregnancy study.

This chain joins TRBV6-5 and TRBJ2-1; weak D call: TRBD2 (5 bases). V was trimmed by 0 bases and J by 2 bases, leaving 11 bases between them. This CDR3 spans 16 amino acids. The germline V gene encodes CDR1 MNHEY and CDR2 SVGAGI. CDR3 residues: CASSYSRAAAYNEQFF. CDR3 sequence (DNA): TGTGCCAGCAGTTACTCGAGAGCGGCCGCCTACAATGAGCAGTTCTTC.

The chain employs TRBV5-1 and TRBJ2-3; TRBD2 agrees at 13 bases. The J segment lost 1 base and the V segment lost 4 bases, leaving 12 bases of the junction unmatched. The CDR3 extends over 19 amino acids. Germline V CDR1 and CDR2: SGHRS, YFSETQ. In DNA, the CDR3 is TGCGCCAGCAGCCCCGCCGGGACTAGCGGGAAAGGGGGCACAGATACGCAGTATTTT. Its protein product is CASSPAGTSGKGGTDTQYF.

The chain links TRBV30 to TRBJ1-5; no firm D call. The CDR3 totals 14 residues. In germline, CDR1 is GTSNPN, CDR2 SVGIG (reference sequence). V was trimmed by 0 bases and J by 3 bases, leaving 9 bases between them. CDR3 protein: CAWSVLGYNQPQHF. CDR3 nucleotides: TGTGCCTGGAGTGTACTCGGTTACAATCAGCCCCAGCATTTT.

The CDR3 is CASSWQGDYEQYF. The CDR3 nucleotides read TGCGCCAGCAGCTGGCAAGGGGACTACGAGCAGTACTTC. The V and J genes are TRBV5-1 and TRBJ2-7; D might be TRBD1 (5 bases). The germline V gene has CDR1 SGHRS and CDR2 YFSETQ. V was clipped by 3 bases and J by 3 bases, with 10 bases between them. The CDR3 is 13 residues long.

The chain joins TRBV11-2 to TRBJ1-4; 7 nucleotides agree with TRBD1. The CDR3 contains 14 residues. V lost 3 bases to trimming and J lost 7 bases; unmatched junction nucleotides: 5. The V gene's germline CDR1 is SGHAT and CDR2 FQNNGV. CDR3 in amino acids: CASSFRGISEKLFF. Written as DNA, the CDR3 is TGTGCCAGCAGCTTCAGGGGGATCAGTGAAAAACTGTTTTTT. Filled out from reference TRBV11-2 and TRBJ1-4, the complete variable domain reads EAGVAQSPRYKIIEKRQSVAFWCNPISGHATLYWYQQILGQGPKLLIQFQNNGVVDDSQLPKDRFSAERLKGVDSTLKIQPAKLEDSAVYLCASSFRGISEKLFFGSGTQLSVL.

The V gene is TRBV10-3, the J gene TRBJ2-5, with D tentatively TRBD1 (6 bases). Germline assignment: CDR1 ENHRY and CDR2 SYGVKD. CDR3 length equals 13 residues. Trimming removed 6 bases at V and 6 bases at J, with 14 bases between. The CDR3 protein is CAISLKGGKTQYF. In DNA form, the CDR3 reads TGTGCCATCAGCTTAAAAGGGGGAAAGACCCAGTACTTC.

V is TRBV10-2 and J is TRBJ1-5; D might be TRBD1 (5 bases). Germline lookup yields CDR1 WSHSY and CDR2 SAAADI. CDR3 length: 13 residues. The V end lost 3 bases, the J end lost 9 bases, and 12 bases lay between the germline ends. CDR3 DNA sequence: TGCGCCAGCAGTGAACAGGATCAGCTGCCCCAGCATTTT. Amino acid sequence: CASSEQDQLPQHF.

The chain combines TRBV28 with TRBJ1-3; TRBD1 matches at 8 bases. Unmatched junction bases numbered 4, after V lost 5 bases and J lost 4 bases. Germline CDR1 MDHEN, CDR2 SYDVKM. The CDR3 contains 14 residues. CDR3 in amino acids: CASSPRGRGNTIYF. CDR3 DNA: TGTGCCAGCAGTCCCAGGGGGCGAGGAAACACCATATATTTT. The whole variable domain, remainder taken from reference TRBV28 and TRBJ1-3, is DVKVTQSSRYLVKRTGEKVFLECVQDMDHENMFWYRQDPGLGLRLIYFSYDVKMKEKGDIPEGYSVSREKKERFSLILESASTNQTSMYLCASSPRGRGNTIYFGEGSWLTVV.

This chain uses TRBV5-4 with TRBJ2-2; maybe TRBD1 (6 bases). This CDR3 is 15 amino acids long. V dropped 6 bases and J dropped 8 bases, with 20 bases sitting between them. CDR1 is SGHNT, CDR2 YYREEE, per germline (reference sequence). This CDR3 reads CASTWTVGGSGELFF. Written as DNA, the CDR3 is TGTGCCAGCACCTGGACAGTGGGTGGGAGTGGGGAGCTGTTTTTT.

The J gene is TRBJ1-2, the V gene TRBV7-9; D is undetermined. The germline V gene has CDR1 SEHNR and CDR2 FQNEAQ (reference sequence). This CDR3 has 12 amino acids. V lost 3 bases and J lost 7, with 9 bases in between. For the CDR3, the DNA is TGTGCCAGCAGCTTCTATTCTCGTGGCTACACCTTC. This encodes CASSFYSRGYTF.

This rearrangement joins TRBV18 to TRBJ2-5; 7 bases align to TRBD2. Germline V gives CDR1 KGHSH, CDR2 LQKENI. V was clipped by 2 bases and J by 4 bases; unmatched bases: 4. The CDR3 covers 14 residues. CDR3 bases: TGTGCCAGCTCACCAGCAGGGAGGGGAGAGACCCAGTACTTC. Translated: CASSPAGRGETQYF.

This sequence joins TRBV2 and TRBJ1-2; D not certain. The CDR3 totals 12 residues. The germline gives CDR1 SNHLY, CDR2 FYNNEI. Trimming removed 1 base at V and 8 bases at J, with 8 bases between. The CDR3 region has the DNA TGTGCCAGCAGTGAAGGAGTCAGGGGCTACACCTTC. This codes for CASSEGVRGYTF.

The J gene is TRBJ2-7, the V gene TRBV30, with D possibly TRBD1 on 6 matching bases. This CDR3 region has 13 residues. Germline values: CDR1 GTSNPN, CDR2 SVGIG (reference sequence). Trimming cost V 0 bases and J 7 bases, with 13 bases left between them. DNA of the CDR3: TGTGCCTGGAGTGTAATGGGGGCTTGGGAGCAGTACTTC. Its protein product is CAWSVMGAWEQYF.

The chain carries TRBV5-4 and TRBJ1-4, with TRBD1 matching 8 bases. Trimming removed 2 bases from V and 10 bases from J; junction bases left unmatched: 10. Looked up from germline, CDR1 is SGHNT and CDR2 is YYREEE (reference sequence). The CDR3 contains 15 residues. The CDR3 DNA sequence: TGTGCCAGCAGCTTATGGGACAGGTCGTCCGGAAAACTGTTTTTT. Translating gives CASSLWDRSSGKLFF.

The chain couples TRBV9 to TRBJ2-1; perhaps TRBD2 as D (6 bases). Germline V gene data show CDR1 as SGDLS and CDR2 as YYNGEE. V was clipped by 4 bases and J by 0 bases, with 11 bases between them. There are 15 residues in the CDR3. CDR3 sequence (DNA): TGTGCCAGCAGCCCCCTGGGGGGCTCCTACAATGAGCAGTTCTTC. This sequence encodes CASSPLGGSYNEQFF.

The chain carries TRBV6-5 and TRBJ1-2; 7 positions match TRBD1. Germline V gene lookup returns CDR1 MNHEY and CDR2 SVGAGI. The CDR3 is 14 amino acids. With 2 bases clipped from V and 5 bases from J, the junction kept 5 bases outside the gene matches. The CDR3 protein is CASSYDRAPYGYTF. DNA for the CDR3: TGTGCCAGCAGTTACGACAGGGCCCCATATGGCTACACCTTC.

The chain carries TRBV7-2 and TRBJ1-4, with D maybe TRBD1 (6 bases). Per germline, CDR1 SGHTA and CDR2 FQGNSA. Trimming removed 8 bases at V and 4 bases at J, with 11 bases between. This CDR3 is built from 13 residues. The CDR3 protein is CASATGDNEKLFF. The CDR3 DNA is TGTGCCAGCGCGACAGGTGATAATGAAAAACTGTTTTTT.

The chain is built from TRBV5-1 and TRBJ1-1, with TRBD1 identical over 7 bases. The CDR3 totals 14 residues. The germline V gene has CDR1 SGHRS and CDR2 YFSETQ. V gave up 5 bases and J gave up 10 bases; unmatched junction bases: 14. This CDR3 reads CASRPERQGVRAFF. CDR3 sequence (DNA): TGCGCCAGCAGACCGGAGCGCCAGGGGGTTCGAGCTTTCTTT.

The chain recombines TRBV28 with TRBJ1-5, with a possible D match to TRBD1 (6 bases). This CDR3 region has 13 residues. V lost 5 bases and J 8 bases, leaving 13 bases between the germline ends. Germline assignment: CDR1 MDHEN and CDR2 SYDVKM. CDR3 sequence (DNA): TGTGCCAGCAGTACAGGGAAGGTGAAGCCCCAGCATTTT. This encodes CASSTGKVKPQHF.

The chain couples TRBV6-4 to TRBJ2-3, with D maybe TRBD2 (6 bases). Trimming took 10 bases from V and 4 from J, leaving 15 bases between them. The germline CDR1 and CDR2 sequences are MRHNA and SNTAGT. The length of the CDR3 is 13 residues. The CDR3 DNA reads as TGTGCCACGAGTAGCGGTGACTCAGATACGCAGTATTTT. It encodes CATSSGDSDTQYF.

This chain links TRBV5-1 with TRBJ2-4; D is perhaps TRBD1 (5 bases). In germline, CDR1 is SGHRS, CDR2 YFSETQ. This CDR3 is 17 amino acids long. V was pared by 0 bases and J by 0 bases, with 13 bases between. The CDR3 loop reads CASSLAKTAIAKNIQYF. The DNA for the CDR3 is TGCGCCAGCAGCTTGGCTAAGACAGCAATAGCCAAAAACATTCAGTACTTC.

V gene TRBV11-2 combines with J gene TRBJ2-7; D may be TRBD2 (6 bases). Between the trimmed V and J ends, which lost 1 base and 5 bases, there was a span of 21 bases. The CDR3 totals 17 residues. Germline values: CDR1 SGHAT, CDR2 FQNNGV. CDR3 nucleotides: TGTGCCAGCAGCTTAGGTTGGGGGGATCGCCCTCCAGACGAGCAGTACTTC. Amino acid sequence: CASSLGWGDRPPDEQYF. Complete variable domain (other parts from reference TRBV11-2 and TRBJ2-7): EAGVAQSPRYKIIEKRQSVAFWCNPISGHATLYWYQQILGQGPKLLIQFQNNGVVDDSQLPKDRFSAERLKGVDSTLKIQPAKLEDSAVYLCASSLGWGDRPPDEQYFGPGTRLTVT.

V usage is TRBV7-8 and J usage is TRBJ1-5; 7 bases map to TRBD1. Per germline, CDR1 SGHVS and CDR2 FQNEAQ. Trimming removed 2 bases from V and 5 bases from J; junction bases left unmatched: 9. CDR3 length equals 16 residues. The CDR3 here is CASSLIPGQRYQPQHF. CDR3 DNA: TGTGCCAGCAGCTTAATTCCGGGACAGAGATATCAGCCCCAGCATTTT.